The clone carrying this T cell receptor beta chain was recorded at least ten times. The antigen remains undetermined. The data stem from a study of response to subunit inactivated influenza vaccine. Findings and caveats of the study: A suggestion made by the authors is that each seasonal influenza vaccination recruits few new T cells.

Germline V gene lookup returns CDR1 SSHAT and CDR2 FNYEAQ (reference sequence). This CDR3 has 16 amino acids. J gave up 4 bases and V 3 bases, and 4 bases lay outside the gene matches. TCRdb re-called the RT-PCR reads through MiXCR, storing one row per CDR3 protein. Here the sample spans a few hundred thousand distinct CDR3 sequences, 10% to 11% being singletons. Sequencing used PBMCs from blood, obtained about 40 days after vaccination. The V call is TRBV7-7, the J call TRBJ2-5; 14 bases match TRBD2. The TCR was taken from a man between 45 and 60 years old who received an inactivated influenza vaccine. In DNA form, the CDR3 reads TGTGCCAGCAGCTTTGGGACTAGCGGGAGCGGAGAGACCCAGTACTTC. Its translation: CASSFGTSGSGETQYF. Together with reference TRBV7-7 and TRBJ2-5, the CDR3 gives the full variable domain: GAGVSQSPRYKVTKRGQDVTLRCDPISSHATLYWYQQALGQGPEFLTYFNYEAQPDKSGLPSDRFSAERPEGSISTLTIQRTEQRDSAMYRCASSFGTSGSGETQYFGPGTRLLVL.